One sample yielded the 14 T cell receptor beta chains listed below, sequenced in a study of cytomegalovirus exposure and HLA in healthy donors. The PCR contained 60 Vbeta and 13 Jbeta primers. Data came from immunoSEQ multiplex PCR; TCRdb stores just in-frame clones and leaves some out. The table has about 120,000 clones, more than 65% seen once. Sequencing was carried out using PBMCs. The receptors originated from a man aged 18 to 29 in good health and CMV-seropositive.

The chain is built from TRBV30 and TRBJ1-2; TRBD1 agrees at 9 bases. The CDR3 is 17 residues long. J gave up 7 bases and V 5 bases, and 20 bases lay outside the gene matches. The germline gives CDR1 GTSNPN, CDR2 SVGIG (reference sequence). The CDR3 reads CAWGFGRGTGRTGGYTF. The CDR3 DNA reads as TGTGCCTGGGGGTTCGGGAGAGGGACAGGGAGGACCGGTGGCTACACCTTC.

The chain combines TRBV9 with TRBJ1-1; a weak D match, TRBD1 (6 bases). Trimming took 6 bases from V and 1 from J, leaving 16 bases between them. Germline CDR1 is SGDLS and CDR2 is YYNGEE. This CDR3 comprises 15 residues. CDR3 in DNA: TGTGCCAGCACCCAGGACCGAGGGGGGAACACTGAAGCTTTCTTT. Its protein product is CASTQDRGGNTEAFF.

This chain connects TRBV28 to TRBJ1-4; D is unclear. V lost 10 bases to trimming and J lost 0 bases, with 9 bases between them. The CDR3 is 13 residues long. From germline, CDR1 is MDHEN and CDR2 SYDVKM. The CDR3 region is CAINSATNEKLFF. As DNA, the CDR3 is TGTGCCATCAATTCAGCAACTAATGAAAAACTGTTTTTT.

The chain employs TRBV20-1 and TRBJ2-3, with D hard to call. This CDR3 spans 11 amino acids. Trimming pared 6 bases from V and 3 bases from J, leaving 7 bases between. Germline lookup yields CDR1 DFQATT and CDR2 SNEGSKA (reference sequence). CDR3 nucleotides: TGCAGTGCGCCGAGAACAGATACGCAGTATTTT. As protein: CSAPRTDTQYF.

The gene calls are TRBV5-4 and TRBJ1-2, with unresolved D. CDR3 size: 14 residues. V lost 2 bases and J lost 2, with 10 bases in between. Germline assignment: CDR1 SGHNT and CDR2 YYREEE (reference sequence). Here the CDR3 DNA reads TGTGCCAGCAGCTTCGACATGGAAAACTATGGCTACACCTTC. Protein sequence: CASSFDMENYGYTF.

The chain is built from TRBV27 and TRBJ2-1, with TRBD1 matching over 8 bases. The CDR3 consists of 18 residues. In germline, CDR1 is MNHEY, CDR2 SMNVEV (reference sequence). The J segment lost 0 bases and the V segment lost 2 bases, leaving 9 bases of the junction unmatched. Here the CDR3 reads CASSLSGQGGGSYNEQFF. The CDR3 region has the DNA TGTGCCAGCAGTTTAAGTGGACAGGGTGGAGGCTCCTACAATGAGCAGTTCTTC.

This chain connects TRBV4-1 to TRBJ2-7, with 9 nucleotides matching TRBD1. With V trimmed by 8 bases and J by 6 bases, 5 bases remained unmatched. The CDR3 is 12 residues long. CDR1 is MGHRA, CDR2 YSYEKL, per germline. The CDR3 protein is CASSGTGPEQYF. CDR3 coding DNA: TGCGCCAGCTCCGGGACAGGGCCCGAGCAGTACTTC.

This sequence joins TRBV6-4 and TRBJ2-6; D gene uncertain. There are 16 residues in the CDR3. The germline gives CDR1 MRHNA, CDR2 SNTAGT. Trimming stripped 3 bases from V and 2 bases from J, with 11 bases between. CDR3 amino acids: CASSESGVAGANVLTF. The CDR3 bases are TGTGCCAGCAGTGAATCAGGTGTCGCTGGGGCCAACGTCCTGACTTTC.

Only a few counts were recorded for this clone. This sequence joins TRBV12-5 and TRBJ1-1; possibly TRBD1 for D (5 bases). The CDR3 is 14 residues long. Per the germline V gene, CDR1 is LGHNT and CDR2 is FRNRAP. V lost 4 bases to trimming and J lost 3 bases, with 12 bases between them. CDR3 sequence: CASGYSQGYTEAFF. In DNA, the CDR3 is TGTGCTAGTGGTTACTCTCAGGGATACACTGAAGCTTTCTTT.

The chain links TRBV19 to TRBJ2-5, with TRBD2 matching over 9 bases. The CDR3 covers 16 residues. Trimming removed 4 bases from V and 4 bases from J; junction bases left unmatched: 10. CDR1 LNHDA and CDR2 SQIVND come from the germline V gene (reference sequence). Here the CDR3 reads CASSKRGVWVGETQYF. The CDR3 DNA reads as TGTGCCAGTAGTAAGCGGGGGGTCTGGGTTGGAGAGACCCAGTACTTC.

DNA of the CDR3: TGTGCCTGGACCCCCGCAGTTAGCACAGATACGCAGTATTTT. This translates into CAWTPAVSTDTQYF. The chain links TRBV30 to TRBJ2-3; D not resolved. The V end was cut by 4 bases, the J end by 0 bases, with 11 bases between. There are 14 residues in the CDR3. Germline V gives CDR1 GTSNPN, CDR2 SVGIG (reference sequence). Using reference TRBV30 and TRBJ2-3 for the parts outside the CDR3, the full variable domain is SQTIHQWPATLVQPVGSPLSLECTVEGTSNPNLYWYRQAAGRGLQLLFYSVGIGQISSEVPQNLSASRPQDRQFILSSKKLLLSDSGFYLCAWTPAVSTDTQYFGPGTRLTVL.

The chain joins TRBV6-1 to TRBJ1-2; 8 bases agree with TRBD1. With V trimmed by 6 bases and J by 3 bases, 3 bases remained unmatched. This CDR3 is built from 13 residues. Germline CDR1 reads MNHNS; CDR2 reads SASEGT. The CDR3, as DNA: TGTGCCAGCAGAGCAGGGGGCTACTATGGCTACACCTTC. Amino acids: CASRAGGYYGYTF.

The rearrangement joins TRBV6-5 to TRBJ1-1, with D perhaps TRBD1 (6 bases). Trimming shortened V by 6 bases and J by 5 bases, and 13 bases separated the two germline ends. This CDR3 has 13 residues. Germline V gene lookup returns CDR1 MNHEY and CDR2 SVGAGI. CDR3 nucleotide sequence: TGTGCCAGCAGACGGGGGGCGGGGACTGAAGCTTTCTTT. It encodes CASRRGAGTEAFF.

The CDR3 here is CASTTDFTNTGELFF. CDR3 coding DNA: TGTGCCAGCACCACAGATTTTACGAACACCGGGGAGCTGTTTTTT. This chain uses TRBV27 with TRBJ2-2, with no clear D. This CDR3 comprises 15 residues. Trimming removed 7 bases at V and 0 bases at J, with 12 bases between. CDR1 and CDR2 from the germline V gene are MNHEY and SMNVEV (reference sequence).